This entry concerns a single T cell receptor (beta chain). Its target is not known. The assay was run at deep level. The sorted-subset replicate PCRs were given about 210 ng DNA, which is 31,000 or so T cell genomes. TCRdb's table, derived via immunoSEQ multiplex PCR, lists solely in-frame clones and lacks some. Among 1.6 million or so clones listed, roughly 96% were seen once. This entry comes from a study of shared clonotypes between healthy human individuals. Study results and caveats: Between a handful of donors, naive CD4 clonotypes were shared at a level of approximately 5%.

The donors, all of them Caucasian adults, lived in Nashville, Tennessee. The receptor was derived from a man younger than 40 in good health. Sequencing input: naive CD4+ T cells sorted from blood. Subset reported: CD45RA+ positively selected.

The DNA of the CDR3 is TGCGCCAGCAGCTTTGGTCCCTTCAATGAGCAGTTCTTC. It yields the protein CASSFGPFNEQFF. V is TRBV5-1 and J is TRBJ2-1; D is uncertain. The germline V gene has CDR1 SGHRS and CDR2 YFSETQ. The CDR3 consists of 13 residues. Trimming took off 2 bases at V and 6 bases at J, with 9 bases between the two ends.